This T cell receptor (beta chain) was sequenced for a study of blood T cell repertoires in COVID-19. On the study more broadly: Collection of acute and convalescent COVID-19 samples took place in the United States, Italy and Spain. Nucleic acid was either cDNA or gDNA, and it came from T cells, B-cell-depleted T cells, or PBMCs.

Germline CDR1 reads SGHRS; CDR2 reads YFSETQ. The CDR3 is 16 residues long. The V end was cut by 0 bases, the J end by 0 bases, with 9 bases between. Patients of the Seattle cohort, enrolled during active infection, were followed longitudinally. As originally analysed: Estimation of nucleated cell counts relied on the amplification of reference gene primers. Sequencing was performed with immunoSEQ multiplex PCR; in TCRdb, only in-frame clones are kept and a portion is missing. Clone size and the V and J calls come from that table; the DNA yielded D and trimming. Here the sample spans approximately 120,000 clones, more than 80% being singletons.

This receptor was obtained from an elderly woman with COVID-19, enrolled during active disease. The genes are TRBV5-1 and TRBJ1-4, with D perhaps matching TRBD1 (5 bases). Material: peripheral blood. The CDR3 bases are TGCGCCAGCAGCTTGGTTGAAGGGGCAACTAATGAAAAACTGTTTTTT. Translation gives CASSLVEGATNEKLFF.